One sample yielded the 26 T cell receptor beta chains listed below, sequenced in a study of blood T cell repertoires in COVID-19. Measured with immunoSEQ multiplex PCR; TCRdb has only the in-frame clones, and not every one. This table holds more than 100,000 clones, roughly 84% found once. Material for sequencing was PBMCs or T cells enriched from blood (not recorded which). The receptor set was obtained from a woman in her twenties or thirties who had recovered from COVID-19.

V is TRBV28 and J is TRBJ2-5; a weak D match, TRBD1 (6 bases). The CDR3 length is 13 residues. Per germline, CDR1 MDHEN and CDR2 SYDVKM. Trimming stripped 1 base from V and 5 bases from J, with 8 bases between. The CDR3 DNA reads TGTGCCAGCAGTTTATACAGGGTCGAGACCCAGTACTTC. Protein: CASSLYRVETQYF.

This clone was counted at least ten times. V usage is TRBV11-2 and J usage is TRBJ1-1, with 10 bases that match TRBD1. Germline CDR1 and CDR2: SGHAT and FQNNGV. Losses at the gene ends were 3 bases for V and 1 base for J; bases not matched to a gene: 8. The CDR3 is made up of 17 amino acids. For the CDR3, the DNA is TGTGCCAGCAGCTTCCCGACAGGGGGCAAGAGGAACACTGAAGCTTTCTTT. Protein product: CASSFPTGGKRNTEAFF.

The chain joins TRBV19 to TRBJ2-2, with D possibly being TRBD1 (5 bases). Trimming pared 4 bases from V and 4 bases from J, leaving 10 bases between. This CDR3 comprises 14 residues. The germline V gene has CDR1 LNHDA and CDR2 SQIVND (reference sequence). In DNA form, the CDR3 reads TGTGCCAGTAGTACCACGACAGCCACCGGGGAGCTGTTTTTT. Its protein is CASSTTTATGELFF. The variable domain in full, with the rest retrieved from reference TRBV19 and TRBJ2-2, is DGGITQSPKYLFRKEGQNVTLSCEQNLNHDAMYWYRQDPGQGLRLIYYSQIVNDFQKGDIAEGYSVSREKKESFPLTVTSAQKNPTAFYLCASSTTTATGELFFGEGSRLTVL.

The chain combines TRBV30 with TRBJ2-7; 11 bases line up with TRBD2. CDR1 GTSNPN and CDR2 SVGIG come from the germline V gene (reference sequence). The CDR3 extends over 14 amino acids. Trimming took 5 bases from V and 3 from J; bases not matched to a gene: 6. CDR3 nucleotide sequence: TGTGCCTGGCACTCCGGGACTAGCGGCTACGAGCAGTACTTC. Its translation is CAWHSGTSGYEQYF.

This chain links TRBV4-1 with TRBJ2-1; 8 bases map to TRBD2. The V gene end was trimmed by 8 bases and the J gene end by 3 bases; junction bases not matched to a gene: 12. Germline CDR1 MGHRA, CDR2 YSYEKL. The CDR3 has 16 residues. Here the CDR3 DNA reads TGCGCCAGCCAAGTCGTCTGGGGGACTAGCTACAATGAGCAGTTCTTC. Amino acid sequence: CASQVVWGTSYNEQFF.

The chain employs TRBV3-1 (or the pseudogene TRBV3-2) and TRBJ2-7; 8 bases are a match to TRBD2. Germline V gene sequence: CDR1 LGHDT, CDR2 YNNKEL (reference sequence). The J segment lost 12 bases and the V segment lost 1 base, leaving 2 bases of the junction unmatched. The CDR3 has 11 amino acids. CDR3 protein: CASSQAGGRYF. Written as DNA, the CDR3 is TGTGCCAGCAGCCAAGCGGGAGGGAGGTACTTC.

This chain links TRBV27 with TRBJ2-1, with TRBD2 matching over 9 bases. This CDR3 region has 18 residues. Per germline, CDR1 MNHEY and CDR2 SMNVEV (reference sequence). V lost 2 bases and J lost 4; bases outside the gene matches: 12. The CDR3 protein is CASSLRSLTSGGYNEQFF. The DNA for the CDR3 is TGTGCCAGCAGTTTAAGGTCCTTGACTAGCGGAGGATACAATGAGCAGTTCTTC.

The V call is TRBV7-2, the J call TRBJ2-3; D not resolved. This CDR3 comprises 14 residues. The V gene's germline CDR1 is SGHTA and CDR2 FQGNSA. The V end lost 5 bases, the J end lost 0 bases, and 9 bases lay between the germline ends. The CDR3 DNA sequence: TGTGCCAGCAGCGTGAGGATGAGCACAGATACGCAGTATTTT. The encoded protein is CASSVRMSTDTQYF.

J is TRBJ2-7 and V is TRBV5-5, with TRBD2 matching 14 bases. From germline, CDR1 is SGHKS and CDR2 YYEKEE (reference sequence). V lost 0 bases to trimming and J lost 6 bases; unmatched junction nucleotides: 8. The CDR3 length is 17 residues. CDR3: CASSLGLAGGQGGEQYF. Here the CDR3 DNA reads TGTGCCAGCAGCTTGGGACTAGCGGGAGGGCAGGGTGGCGAGCAGTACTTC. The variable domain in full, with the rest retrieved from reference TRBV5-5 and TRBJ2-7, is DAGVTQSPTHLIKTRGQQVTLRCSPISGHKSVSWYQQVLGQGPQFIFQYYEKEERGRGNFPDRFSARQFPNYSSELNVNALLLGDSALYLCASSLGLAGGQGGEQYFGPGTRLTVT.

The chain links TRBV6-6 to TRBJ2-7; D is ambiguous. The germline gives CDR1 MNHNY, CDR2 SVGAGI (reference sequence). The CDR3 contains 12 residues. The V gene lost 6 bases and the J gene lost 2 bases, with 8 bases spanning the gap. As DNA, the CDR3 is TGTGCCAGCAGAGATCACACCTACGAGCAGTACTTC. Protein product: CASRDHTYEQYF.

The sample holds a few counts of this clone. The J gene is TRBJ2-7, the V gene TRBV5-5; the match to TRBD1 covers 8 bases. CDR1 and CDR2 from the germline V gene are SGHKS and YYEKEE (reference sequence). The junction had 4 bases not matched to a gene; V was cut back by 0 bases and J by 2 bases. There are 15 residues in the CDR3. Here the CDR3 reads CASSLGGQVTYEQYF. CDR3 coding DNA: TGTGCCAGCAGCTTGGGGGGACAGGTAACCTACGAGCAGTACTTC.

The chain uses TRBV27 and TRBJ2-2; D is unclear. Germline CDR1 MNHEY, CDR2 SMNVEV (reference sequence). The V gene lost 6 bases and the J gene lost 1 base, with 9 bases spanning the gap. The CDR3 is made up of 14 amino acids. The CDR3 DNA is TGTGCCAGCAGAGACACGCTGAACACCGGGGAGCTGTTTTTT. Its protein is CASRDTLNTGELFF.

The rearrangement uses TRBV9 and TRBJ2-1; 9 bases map to TRBD2. This CDR3 contains 15 residues. Germline V gives CDR1 SGDLS, CDR2 YYNGEE. With V trimmed by 3 bases and J by 6 bases, 7 bases remained unmatched. CDR3 DNA: TGTGCCAGCAGCGCGAGGGCTAGCGGGATCAATGAGCAGTTCTTC. The encoded protein is CASSARASGINEQFF. The full variable domain, its missing parts supplied by reference TRBV9 and TRBJ2-1, is DSGVTQTPKHLITATGQRVTLRCSPRSGDLSVYWYQQSLDQGLQFLIQYYNGEERAKGNILERFSAQQFPDLHSELNLSSLELGDSALYFCASSARASGINEQFFGPGTRLTVL.

V gene TRBV7-2 combines with J gene TRBJ2-3; TRBD2 matches 13 bases. The germline V gene encodes CDR1 SGHTA and CDR2 FQGNSA. V shed 6 bases and J 5 bases; nucleotides not matched to a gene: 8. This CDR3 comprises 16 residues. CDR3: CASRDKTSGRLDTQYF. In nucleotides, the CDR3 is TGTGCCAGCAGAGACAAGACTAGCGGGAGGCTAGATACGCAGTATTTT.

J is TRBJ1-5 and V is TRBV7-2; no firm D call. Looked up from germline, CDR1 is SGHTA and CDR2 is FQGNSA. This CDR3 contains 14 residues. Trimming removed 5 bases from V and 8 bases from J, with 16 bases in between. This CDR3 is CASSRARGLKPQHF. The CDR3 coding sequence is TGTGCCAGCAGCCGCGCCCGGGGTTTAAAGCCCCAGCATTTT.

The chain uses TRBV28 and TRBJ1-2, with D possibly matching TRBD1 (6 bases). The CDR3 spans 20 residues. V gave up 6 bases and J gave up 0 bases, with 29 bases separating them. Per germline, CDR1 MDHEN and CDR2 SYDVKM. CDR3 in amino acids: CASRQTVGGGSLLANYGYTF. CDR3 sequence (DNA): TGTGCCAGCAGGCAAACCGTAGGGGGGGGTTCCCTACTAGCTAACTATGGCTACACCTTC.

The chain recombines TRBV4-3 with TRBJ1-5, with a tentative D call TRBD1 (5 bases). The CDR3 is 19 amino acids. Germline V gene lookup returns CDR1 LGHNA and CDR2 YSLEER. Trimming shortened V by 0 bases and J by 6 bases, and 24 bases separated the two germline ends. The CDR3 protein is CASSQEAPLGRGISQPQHF. CDR3 bases: TGCGCCAGCAGCCAAGAGGCCCCGTTGGGGAGGGGAATCTCTCAGCCCCAGCATTTT.

This sequence joins TRBV4-2 and TRBJ1-1; 9 bases agree with TRBD1. V was pared by 4 bases and J by 4 bases, with 4 bases of the junction left unmatched. Germline lookup yields CDR1 LGHNA and CDR2 YNFKEQ. This CDR3 spans 14 amino acids. CDR3 coding DNA: TGTGCCAGCAGCCGAGGACAGGGGTTCACTGAAGCTTTCTTT. Residues: CASSRGQGFTEAFF.

This clone was picked up a small number of times. The chain recombines TRBV28 with TRBJ1-5; no clear D. CDR1 and CDR2 (germline): MDHEN, SYDVKM. The V gene lost 6 bases and the J gene lost 6 bases, with 18 bases spanning the gap. CDR3 size: 15 residues. The CDR3, as DNA: TGTGCCAGCAGCCAACGGACTCCTCGGGGTCAGCCCCAGCATTTT. Amino acids: CASSQRTPRGQPQHF.

V usage is TRBV10-3 and J usage is TRBJ2-7; D remains unclear. CDR3 size: 14 residues. The V and J ends lost 4 bases and 4 bases respectively, with 14 bases between them. CDR1 is ENHRY and CDR2 is SYGVKD in the germline V gene. The CDR3 nucleotides read TGTGCCATCAGTGGACTCAGAGAACCTTACGAGCAGTACTTC. Amino acids: CAISGLREPYEQYF.

V and J are TRBV5-4 and TRBJ2-1, with 13 bases fitting TRBD2. CDR3 length: 16 amino acids. Germline CDR1 reads SGHNT; CDR2 reads YYREEE (reference sequence). J gave up 2 bases and V 3 bases, and 2 bases lay outside the gene matches. The CDR3 region is CASSSGLAGTYNEQFF. CDR3 bases: TGTGCCAGCAGCTCGGGACTAGCGGGGACCTACAATGAGCAGTTCTTC.

The chain recombines TRBV28 with TRBJ1-3, with D hard to call. Trimming left V 2 bases short and J 4 bases short, with 3 bases between. Germline V gene lookup returns CDR1 MDHEN and CDR2 SYDVKM. The CDR3 sequence is 12 residues long. CDR3 in amino acids: CASSLTGNTIYF. CDR3 DNA: TGTGCCAGCAGTTTAACAGGAAACACCATATATTTT. The full variable domain, rest sourced from reference TRBV28 and TRBJ1-3, is DVKVTQSSRYLVKRTGEKVFLECVQDMDHENMFWYRQDPGLGLRLIYFSYDVKMKEKGDIPEGYSVSREKKERFSLILESASTNQTSMYLCASSLTGNTIYFGEGSWLTVV.

V is TRBV5-6 and J is TRBJ2-7; 8 nucleotides align to TRBD1. With 6 bases clipped from V and 5 bases from J, the junction kept 19 bases outside the gene matches. CDR1 is SGHDT and CDR2 is YYEEEE in the germline V gene. The CDR3 is 17 amino acids. The CDR3 spells CASTILDRGGFVDEQYF. The CDR3 coding sequence is TGTGCCAGCACCATCTTAGACAGGGGAGGTTTTGTGGACGAGCAGTACTTC.

This rearrangement joins TRBV5-1 to TRBJ2-7; 11 positions match TRBD2. V lost 2 bases, J lost 6 bases, and 7 bases stayed unmatched. CDR1 is SGHRS and CDR2 is YFSETQ in the germline V gene. The CDR3 covers 15 residues. CDR3 bases: TGCGCCAGCAGCTTTACTAGCGGGAGTGGGCGCGAGCAGTACTTC. Translating it yields CASSFTSGSGREQYF.

The chain recombines TRBV7-9 with TRBJ1-2, with D possibly being TRBD1 (5 bases). Germline CDR1 SEHNR, CDR2 FQNEAQ (reference sequence). V gave up 6 bases and J gave up 7 bases, with 12 bases separating them. This CDR3 contains 12 residues. CDR3 region: CASRQGRGGYTF. In DNA, the CDR3 is TGTGCCAGCAGGCAGGGTCGAGGTGGCTACACCTTC.

The rearrangement joins TRBV2 to TRBJ1-5; D is unresolved. The V end was cut by 8 bases, the J end by 2 bases, with 10 bases between. CDR1 SNHLY and CDR2 FYNNEI come from the germline V gene. The CDR3 is 13 amino acids. CDR3 residues: CASVRDRNQPQHF. In DNA form, the CDR3 reads TGTGCCAGCGTGCGGGATCGCAATCAGCCCCAGCATTTT.